These 11 T cell receptor beta chains came from one sample sequenced in a study of OX40 agonist ivuxolimab in advanced cancers. Using immunoSEQ multiplex PCR, the repertoire was profiled, and TCRdb retains in-frame clones only, with some absent. The sample consists of about 51,000 clones, around four fifths of them appearing once. The material was CD4+ or CD8+ T cells sorted from blood, obtained in a trial of the OX40 agonist ivuxolimab. The receptors shown here come from an adult with an advanced solid tumor such as melanoma, head and neck, liver or kidney cancer.

This clone was recorded many times. This sequence joins TRBV7-9 and TRBJ2-4; D is uncertain. Germline V gene lookup returns CDR1 SEHNR and CDR2 FQNEAQ (reference sequence). CDR3 size: 13 residues. Trimming took 2 bases from V and 5 from J, leaving 7 bases between them. CDR3 in DNA: TGTGCCAGCAGCTTAAACTCTGAAAACATTCAGTACTTC. Translation gives CASSLNSENIQYF.

This clone is a singleton in its sample. J is TRBJ1-1 and V is TRBV7-9, with D perhaps matching TRBD1 (5 bases). V lost 3 bases to trimming and J lost 1 base, with 18 bases between them. Germline loops: CDR1 SEHNR, CDR2 FQNEAQ (reference sequence). This CDR3 spans 17 amino acids. CDR3 coding DNA: TGTGCCAGCAGCTTTATGACCCCGGGGCCGGGGAACACTGAAGCTTTCTTT. Translation gives CASSFMTPGPGNTEAFF. Together with reference TRBV7-9 and TRBJ1-1, the CDR3 gives the full variable domain: DTGVSQNPRHKITKRGQNVTFRCDPISEHNRLYWYRQTLGQGPEFLTYFQNEAQLEKSRLLSDRFSAERPKGSFSTLEIQRTEQGDSAMYLCASSFMTPGPGNTEAFFGQGTRLTVV.

This clone was observed a single time. V and J are TRBV21-1 and TRBJ1-4. TRBV21-1 is deemed a pseudogene. This CDR3 spans 13 amino acids. CDR3 region: CASGYISLRKLFF. The DNA for the CDR3 is TGTGCCAGCGGCTACATAAGTCTGAGAAAACTGTTTTTT.

CDR3 DNA sequence: TGTGCCAGCAGTTATCTTACCCGGGGGGGGTATGGCTACACCTTC. This translates into CASSYLTRGGYGYTF. V and J are TRBV6-5 and TRBJ1-2; TRBD1 is a possible D gene (5 bases). Trimming shortened V by 3 bases and J by 5 bases, and 16 bases separated the two germline ends. Germline CDR1 is MNHEY and CDR2 is SVGAGI. This CDR3 contains 15 residues.

The chain is built from TRBV30 and TRBJ2-2, with D unresolved. The CDR3 has 13 amino acids. Germline assignment: CDR1 GTSNPN and CDR2 SVGIG (reference sequence). V lost 3 bases and J 4 bases, leaving 9 bases between the germline ends. In DNA, the CDR3 is TGTGCCTGGAGCCCGCCCGTCACCGGGGAGCTGTTTTTT. Its translation is CAWSPPVTGELFF.

The chain uses TRBV4-1 and TRBJ1-3, with D possibly TRBD1 on 6 matching bases. CDR3 length: 15 amino acids. The germline V gene encodes CDR1 MGHRA and CDR2 YSYEKL. V lost 4 bases, J lost 3 bases, and 13 bases lay in between. CDR3 sequence: CASSPQGFDGNTIYF. CDR3 sequence (DNA): TGCGCCAGCAGCCCACAGGGTTTTGATGGAAACACCATATATTTT.

V and J are TRBV6-1 and TRBJ2-7; TRBD1 matches 8 bases. V was pared by 4 bases and J by 2 bases, with 19 bases of the junction left unmatched. Germline loops: CDR1 MNHNS, CDR2 SASEGT. The CDR3 covers 19 residues. CDR3 amino acids: CASSAPTGAAPFWAYEQYF. Written as DNA, the CDR3 is TGTGCCAGCAGTGCCCCGACAGGGGCGGCCCCTTTTTGGGCCTACGAGCAGTACTTC.

V and J are TRBV9 and TRBJ2-1; D gene ambiguous. V lost 4 bases and J lost 10, with 9 bases in between. The CDR3 extends over 11 amino acids. Germline V gene data show CDR1 as SGDLS and CDR2 as YYNGEE. The CDR3: CASSSSWEQFF. DNA of the CDR3: TGTGCCAGCAGCTCCTCCTGGGAGCAGTTCTTC.

The chain combines TRBV5-1 with TRBJ2-7, with D unclear. The CDR3 consists of 11 residues. CDR1 and CDR2 (germline): SGHRS, YFSETQ. V was trimmed by 4 bases and J by 3 bases, leaving 5 bases between them. The CDR3 region has the DNA TGCGCCAGCAGCGCCGACTACGAGCAGTACTTC. This codes for CASSADYEQYF.

This clone was observed once. This chain joins TRBV30 and TRBJ2-1; 8 positions agree with TRBD2. Germline lookup yields CDR1 GTSNPN and CDR2 SVGIG (reference sequence). CDR3 length equals 15 residues. After removal of 4 bases from V and 4 bases from J, the junction contained 9 bases not matched to a gene. This CDR3 reads CAWNTGTSRYNEQFF. CDR3 DNA sequence: TGTGCCTGGAACACCGGGACTAGTCGGTACAATGAGCAGTTCTTC.

The chain joins TRBV7-2 to TRBJ2-3; perhaps TRBD2 as D (5 bases). Germline CDR1 reads SGHTA; CDR2 reads FQGNSA. The CDR3 has 16 residues. Trimming shortened V by 5 bases and J by 0 bases, and 15 bases separated the two germline ends. CDR3 bases: TGTGCCAGCAGCCCGGGGTCCTTTCCTAGCACAGATACGCAGTATTTT. Its translation: CASSPGSFPSTDTQYF.